The clone carrying this T cell receptor (beta chain) occurred many times. This specimen belongs to a study of Graves' ophthalmopathy and Graves' hyperthyroidism. On the study more broadly: Stable hyperthyroidism referred to disease that showed no ophthalmopathy within 18 months of follow-up.

Amplification of TCR beta CDR3 regions used RNA transcripts. HTBI-primed first-round RT-PCR preceded second-round multiplex PCR. One entry per CDR3 protein, called by TCRdb with MiXCR from the multiplex PCR reads. Of about 1.1 million distinct CDR3 sequences detected, about 38% appear once; the ten largest clones hold roughly 11%. Excluded were patients with other autoimmune diseases, uncontrolled infections, pregnancy or lactation. Sequencing was done on a sample of peripheral blood or thyroid tissue (not recorded which). This TCR was sampled from an adult man with Graves' hyperthyroidism.

CDR3 DNA sequence: TGTGCCAGCAGCCAAGGGGCAGGTCGGGCCAAAGAGACCCAGTACTTC. As protein: CASSQGAGRAKETQYF. The chain combines TRBV14 with TRBJ2-5; D not certain. The germline V gene has CDR1 SGHDN and CDR2 FVKESK. The CDR3 consists of 16 residues. V shed 1 base and J shed 3 bases, with 15 bases lying between them.